These 21 T cell receptor beta chains originate from one sample sequenced in a study of T cell changes during pregnancy in multiple sclerosis. Generated by immunoSEQ multiplex PCR, the TCRdb table keeps only in-frame clones and is missing some. The data show around 130,000 clones, with 90% to 95% seen just once and 6.2% held by the top ten. This material consisted of peripheral blood, taken before pregnancy. These receptors originate from a female donor with multiple sclerosis, enrolled in a pregnancy study.

This chain joins TRBV4-1 and TRBJ1-4; 9 bases are a match to TRBD1. The CDR3 contains 15 residues. V lost 4 bases, J lost 8 bases, and 8 bases stayed unmatched. The germline V gene has CDR1 MGHRA and CDR2 YSYEKL. The CDR3 DNA is TGCGCCAGCAGCCGACTACAGGGGGCACGAGAAAAACTGTTTTTT. Protein sequence: CASSRLQGAREKLFF.

J is TRBJ1-4 and V is TRBV28, with TRBD1 identical over 7 bases. Germline loops: CDR1 MDHEN, CDR2 SYDVKM. The CDR3 is 17 amino acids. V trimming: 6 bases; J trimming: 8 bases; junction bases outside the gene matches: 18. CDR3: CASRFLRTGTYREKLFF. The CDR3 nucleotides read TGTGCCAGCAGATTTCTCAGGACAGGCACGTATCGAGAAAAACTGTTTTTT.

The chain uses TRBV30 and TRBJ1-2; possible D gene TRBD1, 6 bases. Per germline, CDR1 GTSNPN and CDR2 SVGIG (reference sequence). Between the trimmed V and J ends, which lost 0 bases and 3 bases, there was a span of 29 bases. This CDR3 contains 20 residues. CDR3 in amino acids: CAWSVVLSQGLSVPHYGYTF. The CDR3 DNA follows: TGTGCCTGGAGTGTCGTCCTTAGCCAGGGGCTCTCCGTGCCTCACTATGGCTACACCTTC.

The chain uses TRBV19 and TRBJ2-7; the match to TRBD2 covers 13 bases. The germline CDR1 and CDR2 sequences are LNHDA and SQIVND (reference sequence). The CDR3 is 17 amino acids. Trimming removed 1 base from V and 6 bases from J; junction bases left unmatched: 9. In DNA form, the CDR3 reads TGTGCCAGTAGTATAGGTCCGACTAGCGGGGGGCCCGGCGAGCAGTACTTC. Translated, it gives CASSIGPTSGGPGEQYF.

The CDR3 coding sequence is TGTGCCAGCAGTGCTGGGGGACAGGGGGGCAATCAGCCCCAGCATTTT. Encoded protein: CASSAGGQGGNQPQHF. The V gene is TRBV2, the J gene TRBJ1-5; 11 bases match TRBD1. The CDR3 consists of 16 residues. Per germline, CDR1 SNHLY and CDR2 FYNNEI. V lost 4 bases to trimming and J lost 2 bases; unmatched junction nucleotides: 4. Filled out from reference TRBV2 and TRBJ1-5, the complete variable domain reads EPEVTQTPSHQVTQMGQEVILRCVPISNHLYFYWYRQILGQKVEFLVSFYNNEISEKSEIFDDQFSVERPDGSNFTLKIRSTKLEDSAMYFCASSAGGQGGNQPQHFGDGTRLSIL.

The rearrangement uses TRBV11-2 and TRBJ2-1; 8 bases are a match to TRBD2. The CDR3 spans 16 residues. With 5 bases clipped from V and 6 bases from J, the junction kept 12 bases outside the gene matches. Germline assignment: CDR1 SGHAT and CDR2 FQNNGV. The CDR3 here is CASSGGSGRRGNEQFF. CDR3 in DNA: TGTGCCAGCAGCGGGGGAAGCGGGAGACGGGGCAATGAGCAGTTCTTC.

The chain combines TRBV5-6 with TRBJ1-6, with D unclear. Germline CDR1 and CDR2: SGHDT and YYEEEE. This CDR3 spans 14 amino acids. Trimming took 4 bases from V and 8 from J, leaving 13 bases between them. The CDR3 spells CASSDWVSDSPLHF. CDR3 in DNA: TGTGCCAGCAGCGACTGGGTCTCGGATTCACCCCTCCACTTT.

This clone was seen just once. The chain combines TRBV25-1 with TRBJ1-1; no clear D gene. Germline lookup yields CDR1 MGHDK and CDR2 SYGVNS. The germline V and J ends were trimmed by 6 bases and 8 bases, with 10 bases remaining between them. The CDR3 runs 11 residues. This chain's CDR3 is CASRMSREAFF. CDR3 sequence (DNA): TGTGCCAGCAGAATGAGCAGGGAAGCTTTCTTT.

The chain uses TRBV5-1 and TRBJ1-1, with 9 nucleotides matching TRBD1. Germline lookup yields CDR1 SGHRS and CDR2 YFSETQ. V lost 4 bases and J lost 4; bases outside the gene matches: 8. This CDR3 is built from 15 residues. CDR3 in amino acids: CASSPRTGDATEAFF. The CDR3 bases are TGCGCCAGCAGCCCACGGACAGGGGACGCCACTGAAGCTTTCTTT.

This clone was counted a few times. J is TRBJ2-7 and V is TRBV6-1; 10 bases are a match to TRBD1. Looked up from germline, CDR1 is MNHNS and CDR2 is SASEGT. With V trimmed by 2 bases and J by 1 base, 2 bases remained unmatched. The CDR3 is 15 residues long. As DNA, the CDR3 is TGTGCCAGCAGTGAACCGGGACAGGGGTCCTACGAGCAGTACTTC. Translating gives CASSEPGQGSYEQYF.

This chain uses TRBV6-1 with TRBJ2-5; D gene uncertain. V shed 4 bases and J shed 4 bases, with 7 bases lying between them. The CDR3 is 12 residues long. Germline V CDR1 and CDR2: MNHNS, SASEGT. This CDR3 reads CASSATRETQYF. CDR3 nucleotide sequence: TGTGCCAGCAGTGCCACCAGAGAGACCCAGTACTTC.

The V and J genes are TRBV10-3 and TRBJ2-7; a weak D match, TRBD2 (6 bases). Germline V CDR1 and CDR2: ENHRY, SYGVKD. V lost 2 bases and J lost 5, with 16 bases in between. The CDR3 loop spans 15 amino acids. The CDR3, as DNA: TGTGCCATCAGTGAGAGAGTTAGCGGCACCCACGAGCAGTACTTC. It is translated as CAISERVSGTHEQYF.

This clone was picked up one time. The chain employs TRBV6-6 and TRBJ2-2, with D unclear. In germline, CDR1 is MNHNY, CDR2 SVGAGI (reference sequence). V gave up 6 bases and J gave up 6 bases, with 17 bases separating them. CDR3 length equals 15 residues. The CDR3: CASSLAGQMAGELFF. CDR3 bases: TGTGCCAGCAGCCTCGCTGGTCAGATGGCCGGGGAGCTGTTTTTT.

V is TRBV6-6 and J is TRBJ2-7; 9 positions agree with TRBD1. The CDR3 has 14 residues. The junction had 4 bases not matched to a gene; V was cut back by 5 bases and J by 2 bases. Germline V gene lookup returns CDR1 MNHNY and CDR2 SVGAGI (reference sequence). DNA for the CDR3: TGTGCCAGCAGTGTACGGACAGGGGCCTACGAGCAGTACTTC. The encoded protein is CASSVRTGAYEQYF.

V is TRBV2 and J is TRBJ1-5; D gene unclear. The CDR3 totals 14 residues. CDR1 SNHLY and CDR2 FYNNEI come from the germline V gene. V gave up 4 bases and J gave up 1 base, with 8 bases separating them. The CDR3 DNA is TGTGCCAGCAGTGTGCGCAGGAGCAATCAGCCCCAGCATTTT. Translation: CASSVRRSNQPQHF. Full variable domain (outside the CDR3, taken from reference TRBV2 and TRBJ1-5): EPEVTQTPSHQVTQMGQEVILRCVPISNHLYFYWYRQILGQKVEFLVSFYNNEISEKSEIFDDQFSVERPDGSNFTLKIRSTKLEDSAMYFCASSVRRSNQPQHFGDGTRLSIL.

The V call is TRBV27, the J call TRBJ1-1; TRBD1 agrees at 9 bases. The junction had 15 bases not matched to a gene; V was cut back by 5 bases and J by 8 bases. Germline CDR1 MNHEY, CDR2 SMNVEV (reference sequence). The CDR3 length is 16 residues. The CDR3 spells CASSPSRGQGRTEAFF. The CDR3, as DNA: TGTGCCAGCAGTCCCTCGAGGGGACAGGGCCGAACGGAAGCTTTCTTT.

The chain combines TRBV2 with TRBJ1-1; TRBD1 matches 7 bases. The length of the CDR3 is 15 residues. V lost 2 bases and J lost 2; bases outside the gene matches: 5. Germline CDR1 SNHLY, CDR2 FYNNEI. The CDR3 sequence is CASSEPGQANTEAFF. Here the CDR3 DNA reads TGTGCCAGCAGTGAACCCGGACAGGCCAACACTGAAGCTTTCTTT. Full variable domain (remainder filled in from reference TRBV2 and TRBJ1-1): EPEVTQTPSHQVTQMGQEVILRCVPISNHLYFYWYRQILGQKVEFLVSFYNNEISEKSEIFDDQFSVERPDGSNFTLKIRSTKLEDSAMYFCASSEPGQANTEAFFGQGTRLTVV.

The chain couples TRBV19 to TRBJ2-3; tentatively, D is TRBD1 (7 bases). The CDR3 extends over 16 amino acids. V was pared by 5 bases and J by 3 bases, with 18 bases between. CDR1 and CDR2 (germline): LNHDA, SQIVND (reference sequence). The CDR3 here is CASSPRWRGLTDTQYF. The CDR3 region has the DNA TGTGCCAGTAGTCCCCGTTGGAGGGGGCTGACAGATACGCAGTATTTT. The whole variable domain, filled in from reference TRBV19 and TRBJ2-3, reads DGGITQSPKYLFRKEGQNVTLSCEQNLNHDAMYWYRQDPGQGLRLIYYSQIVNDFQKGDIAEGYSVSREKKESFPLTVTSAQKNPTAFYLCASSPRWRGLTDTQYFGPGTRLTVL.

The rearrangement links TRBV6-5 to TRBJ2-7, with D possibly TRBD1 on 5 matching bases. The CDR3 has 13 residues. Looked up from germline, CDR1 is MNHEY and CDR2 is SVGAGI. The ends were cut back, 6 bases at V and 4 bases at J, with 13 bases in the middle. The CDR3 loop reads CASRSGMLYEQYF. CDR3 in DNA: TGTGCCAGCAGGTCAGGGATGTTATACGAGCAGTACTTC.

The CDR3 DNA sequence: TGTGCCAGCAGTGGGGACAGGGGGTACAATGAGCAGTTCTTC. Protein: CASSGDRGYNEQFF. The chain recombines TRBV6-1 with TRBJ2-1, with 11 bases lining up with TRBD1. The germline V gene has CDR1 MNHNS and CDR2 SASEGT. The CDR3 is made up of 14 amino acids. V lost 4 bases and J lost 4; bases outside the gene matches: 0.

This rearrangement joins TRBV7-8 to TRBJ2-1; 10 bases are a match to TRBD2. Germline CDR1 is SGHVS and CDR2 is FQNEAQ. There are 16 residues in the CDR3. The V segment lost 5 bases and the J segment 1 base; nucleotides outside the gene matches: 5. The chain's CDR3 is CASSQAAGGSYNEQFF. The DNA of the CDR3 is TGTGCCAGCAGCCAAGCAGCGGGGGGGTCCTACAATGAGCAGTTCTTC.